This T cell receptor beta chain is drawn from a study of human T cells and chemical hapten exposure. Study at large: Diphenylcyclopropenone was applied weekly to patients' scalps across the roughly 25-week study. After 6 days, upper back 0.01% DPC patch tests were scored. Across samples, TCR yields varied, mostly owing to small differences in pooled library volumes.

General study results and limits: A positive correlation with patch test score was found for PT1 expanded TCR counts.

In TCRdb, the RACE reads were re-called with MiXCR into one record per CDR3 protein. The data hold under 100,000 distinct CDR3 sequences, with under 14% observed a single time. Time point of the sample: patch test 3, about 24 weeks after DPC sensitization. Treatment: therapeutic diphenylcyclopropenone sensitization with weekly scalp DPC. This clonotype turned up a few times. What it binds is not known. The input for sequencing was whole blood, taken in connection with sensitization to the hapten diphenylcyclopropenone (DPC). The TCR sequence derives from a woman aged 45-59 years with alopecia areata. Some clones in this sample may be carry-over from other donors' samples.

The CDR3 loop is CASSPVRGQETQYF. In DNA form, the CDR3 reads TGTGCCAGCTCCCCAGTCCGGGGCCAAGAGACCCAGTACTTC. The chain joins TRBV18 to TRBJ2-5; D is possibly TRBD2 (5 bases). The germline V and J ends were trimmed by 6 bases and 1 base, with 12 bases remaining between them. This CDR3 contains 14 residues. Germline assignment: CDR1 KGHSH and CDR2 LQKENI.